The T cell receptor (beta chain) described here comes from a study of T cells in narcolepsy. Study details: Healthy controls were enrolled alongside patients with narcolepsy type 1 or type 2. Study observations and caveats: HCRT-specific and TRIB2-specific autoreactive clonotypes appeared among same-patient CSF and blood CD4+ clonotypes. Autoreactive clonotypes reportedly recurred in blood of same and different patients, not controls.

Trimming took off 4 bases at V and 5 bases at J, with 11 bases between the two ends. The CDR3 has 12 amino acids. The germline V gene encodes CDR1 SQVTM and CDR2 ANQGSEA. With regard to this clone: Its antigen remains unidentified.

Sequencing was performed with immunoSEQ multiplex PCR; in TCRdb, only in-frame clones are kept and a portion is missing. The profile covers roughly 10,000 clones, with 70% appearing a single time and 22% taken by the ten largest. This clonotype was sampled from a human donor with narcolepsy. Source material: CD45RA- memory CD8+ T cells from PBMCs. The gene calls are TRBV29-1 and TRBJ2-5, with TRBD1 as a possible D gene (6 bases). CDR3 in amino acids: CSVATGIETQYF. The DNA for the CDR3 is TGCAGCGTTGCGACAGGTATCGAGACCCAGTACTTC.